These 22 T cell receptor beta chains originate from one sample sequenced in a study of lymphopenia after photon versus proton radiotherapy. Assay: immunoSEQ multiplex PCR; the TCRdb copy retains only in-frame clones and omits some. This sample has 22,000 or so clones, with about 90% found just once. The material sequenced was peripheral blood, taken from a patient treated with proton-based radiotherapy. These receptors were taken from an older woman with pancreatic cancer. Some clones in this sample may be carry-over from other donors' samples.

The V gene is TRBV30, the J gene TRBJ2-3, with no clear D. V gave up 1 base and J gave up 0 bases, with 2 bases separating them. CDR3 length: 12 residues. From germline, CDR1 is GTSNPN and CDR2 SVGIG (reference sequence). In nucleotides, the CDR3 is TGTGCCTGGAGTGCGAGCACAGATACGCAGTATTTT. It translates to CAWSASTDTQYF.

Points on this clone: At one boundary the junction diverges from the germline segment, which might be a read error. The chain employs TRBV7-7 and TRBJ2-1; D is ambiguous. Germline-derived CDR1 and CDR2 are SSHAT and FNYEAQ (reference sequence). This CDR3 contains 15 residues. The CDR3 loop is CASSPSLGVGSEQFF. Here the CDR3 DNA reads TGTGCTAGCAGCCCTTCCCTAGGCGTCGGGTCGGAGCAGTTCTTC.

V usage is TRBV28 and J usage is TRBJ1-2, with 10 bases identical to TRBD1. The CDR3 length is 19 residues. Looked up from germline, CDR1 is MDHEN and CDR2 is SYDVKM. The J segment lost 7 bases and the V segment lost 5 bases, leaving 22 bases of the junction unmatched. The CDR3 reads CASSTVQSGTGERLSGYTF. The CDR3 nucleotides read TGTGCCAGCAGTACCGTCCAATCCGGGACAGGGGAGAGGTTGAGTGGCTACACCTTC.

The V gene is TRBV29-1, the J gene TRBJ1-3; D call uncertain. Germline V gene lookup returns CDR1 SQVTM and CDR2 ANQGSEA. V was cut by 4 bases and J by 0 bases, with 7 bases left in between. The CDR3 sequence is 13 residues long. The CDR3 protein is CSVVAHSGNTIYF. The CDR3 nucleotides are TGCAGCGTTGTGGCACACTCTGGAAACACCATATATTTT.

This clone has just a few counts. The chain joins TRBV19 to TRBJ1-2; D is unclear. The germline gives CDR1 LNHDA, CDR2 SQIVND (reference sequence). This CDR3 spans 13 amino acids. Trimming left V 5 bases short and J 2 bases short, with 9 bases between. The DNA for the CDR3 is TGTGCCAGTAGTTTCGGGATGAACTATGGCTACACCTTC. It encodes CASSFGMNYGYTF.

V gene TRBV29-1 combines with J gene TRBJ2-3, with D perhaps TRBD2 (7 bases). The germline V gene encodes CDR1 SQVTM and CDR2 ANQGSEA. This CDR3 comprises 15 residues. V was clipped by 4 bases and J by 3 bases, with 17 bases between them. The CDR3 here is CSVVSGGRGTDTQYF. CDR3 DNA: TGCAGCGTTGTGTCCGGGGGGCGCGGGACAGATACGCAGTATTTT.

V is TRBV30 and J is TRBJ2-7, with TRBD1 matching 9 bases. The CDR3 has 15 residues. The germline CDR1 and CDR2 sequences are GTSNPN and SVGIG (reference sequence). The V gene end was trimmed by 1 base and the J gene end by 4 bases; junction bases not matched to a gene: 8. The CDR3 spells CAWSALTGGTYEQYF. In DNA, the CDR3 is TGTGCCTGGAGTGCCCTAACAGGGGGCACATACGAGCAGTACTTC.

This chain joins TRBV10-1 and TRBJ1-1; D is unclear. This CDR3 is 15 amino acids long. Deletions cut 0 bases from V and 0 bases from J, with 8 bases between. The germline V gene has CDR1 WNHNN and CDR2 SYGVQD (reference sequence). The CDR3 spells CASSESPVMNTEAFF. The CDR3 DNA reads TGCGCCAGCAGTGAGTCTCCCGTGATGAACACTGAAGCTTTCTTT.

V gene TRBV6-1 combines with J gene TRBJ2-1, with D possibly being TRBD2 (6 bases). Germline CDR1 is MNHNS and CDR2 is SASEGT. The length of the CDR3 is 16 residues. V was trimmed by 1 base and J by 3 bases, leaving 13 bases between them. CDR3 nucleotides: TGTGCCAGCAGTGAAGGCGGGGCGGGCAGCTACAATGAGCAGTTCTTC. This translates into CASSEGGAGSYNEQFF.

The chain is built from TRBV28 and TRBJ1-1; unclear D gene. CDR1 and CDR2 from the germline V gene are MDHEN and SYDVKM. Trimming removed 2 bases at V and 1 base at J, with 8 bases between. This CDR3 spans 14 amino acids. The chain's CDR3 is CASSLAGSNTEAFF. The CDR3 nucleotides read TGTGCCAGCAGTTTAGCGGGATCGAACACTGAAGCTTTCTTT.

The CDR3 DNA sequence: TGTGCCAGCAGTTTATTTTTCGGGCTAGCGGTTTACGAGCAGTACTTC. This translates into CASSLFFGLAVYEQYF. The chain combines TRBV28 with TRBJ2-7, with TRBD2 matching 7 bases. The CDR3 has 16 residues. Germline V lookup: CDR1 MDHEN, CDR2 SYDVKM. The V and J ends lost 1 base and 4 bases, in that order; junction bases with no gene match: 10. The variable domain in full, completed from reference TRBV28 and TRBJ2-7, reads DVKVTQSSRYLVKRTGEKVFLECVQDMDHENMFWYRQDPGLGLRLIYFSYDVKMKEKGDIPEGYSVSREKKERFSLILESASTNQTSMYLCASSLFFGLAVYEQYFGPGTRLTVT.

The chain joins TRBV5-5 to TRBJ1-2; 7 bases align to TRBD1. With 1 base clipped from V and 0 bases from J, the junction kept 6 bases outside the gene matches. Germline loops: CDR1 SGHKS, CDR2 YYEKEE (reference sequence). This CDR3 has 16 amino acids. CDR3 DNA sequence: TGTGCCAGCAGCTTGTCCCGGACAGGAGCTAACTATGGCTACACCTTC. Encoded protein: CASSLSRTGANYGYTF.

This chain connects TRBV18 to TRBJ2-1; 10 nucleotides agree with TRBD2. V lost 5 bases, J lost 2 bases, and 3 bases stayed unmatched. This CDR3 is 15 amino acids long. CDR1 and CDR2 from the germline V gene are KGHSH and LQKENI. The CDR3 nucleotides read TGTGCCAGCTCAGAAGCGGGAGGGCCCTACAATGAGCAGTTCTTC. Translation: CASSEAGGPYNEQFF.

A single count supports this clone. The genes are TRBV27 and TRBJ2-1; D call uncertain. Trimming cost V 5 bases and J 4 bases, with 9 bases left between them. Germline V gives CDR1 MNHEY, CDR2 SMNVEV (reference sequence). The CDR3 contains 13 residues. CDR3 sequence (DNA): TGTGCCAGCAGTCGTATCGGGTACAATGAGCAGTTCTTC. It codes for CASSRIGYNEQFF.

The chain couples TRBV7-8 to TRBJ2-7; 7 bases map to TRBD2. CDR1 SGHVS and CDR2 FQNEAQ come from the germline V gene. CDR3 length: 13 amino acids. Unmatched junction bases numbered 5, after V lost 3 bases and J lost 6 bases. As DNA, the CDR3 is TGTGCCAGCAGCTTTGCGGGAGCTCGCGAGCAGTACTTC. As protein: CASSFAGAREQYF. The full variable domain, rest sourced from reference TRBV7-8 and TRBJ2-7, is GAGVSQSPRYKVAKRGQDVALRCDPISGHVSLFWYQQALGQGPEFLTYFQNEAQLDKSGLPSDRFFAERPEGSVSTLKIQRTQQEDSAVYLCASSFAGAREQYFGPGTRLTVT.

This clone was seen a few times. V is TRBV18 and J is TRBJ1-1; no reliable D call. V was trimmed by 2 bases and J by 6 bases, leaving 13 bases between them. The length of the CDR3 is 14 residues. Germline CDR1 and CDR2: KGHSH and LQKENI. CDR3 sequence (DNA): TGTGCCAGCTCACCATTGACGGAGGCCGCTGAAGCTTTCTTT. The encoded protein is CASSPLTEAAEAFF.

The chain recombines TRBV27 with TRBJ2-7; D unclear. V was cut by 3 bases and J by 0 bases, with 6 bases left in between. This CDR3 is 13 amino acids long. Per the germline V gene, CDR1 is MNHEY and CDR2 is SMNVEV (reference sequence). The CDR3 reads CASSFNPSYEQYF. DNA of the CDR3: TGTGCCAGCAGTTTTAACCCCTCCTACGAGCAGTACTTC.

This chain uses TRBV7-8 with TRBJ2-2, with 7 nucleotides matching TRBD1. The germline gives CDR1 SGHVS, CDR2 FQNEAQ. The J segment lost 2 bases and the V segment lost 2 bases, leaving 2 bases of the junction unmatched. The CDR3 consists of 15 residues. The CDR3 DNA reads TGTGCCAGCAGCTTAAACAGGGGCAACACCGGGGAGCTGTTTTTT. This sequence encodes CASSLNRGNTGELFF.

V gene TRBV7-2 combines with J gene TRBJ2-2, with TRBD1 matching over 7 bases. V was clipped by 8 bases and J by 2 bases; unmatched bases: 8. This CDR3 has 15 amino acids. In germline, CDR1 is SGHTA, CDR2 FQGNSA. The CDR3 bases are TGTGCCAGCGGCACAGGGGCTCTAAACACCGGGGAGCTGTTTTTT. Residues: CASGTGALNTGELFF.

V gene TRBV28 combines with J gene TRBJ2-7; 13 bases are shared with TRBD2. With 4 bases clipped from V and 5 bases from J, the junction kept 14 bases outside the gene matches. The CDR3 is 18 residues long. Germline loops: CDR1 MDHEN, CDR2 SYDVKM. The chain's CDR3 is CASSSQPKGLAGSDEQYF. The CDR3 DNA follows: TGTGCCAGCAGTTCACAGCCGAAGGGACTAGCGGGATCCGACGAGCAGTACTTC. The full variable domain, its missing parts supplied by reference TRBV28 and TRBJ2-7, is DVKVTQSSRYLVKRTGEKVFLECVQDMDHENMFWYRQDPGLGLRLIYFSYDVKMKEKGDIPEGYSVSREKKERFSLILESASTNQTSMYLCASSSQPKGLAGSDEQYFGPGTRLTVT.

The genes are TRBV30 and TRBJ1-4, with TRBD1 matching over 10 bases. The CDR3 has 13 residues. Germline CDR1 GTSNPN, CDR2 SVGIG (reference sequence). V was pared by 3 bases and J by 9 bases, with 4 bases of the junction left unmatched. The DNA for the CDR3 is TGTGCCTGGAGGGGGACAGGGGTAAAAAAACTGTTTTTT. It translates to CAWRGTGVKKLFF.

The V and J genes are TRBV14 and TRBJ1-1, with D unclear. Trimming removed 2 bases at V and 6 bases at J, with 13 bases between. The CDR3 runs to 14 residues. Germline assignment: CDR1 SGHDN and CDR2 FVKESK. The CDR3 DNA follows: TGTGCCAGCAGCCAAAATCCTGGGGAGGCTGAAGCTTTCTTT. Its translation: CASSQNPGEAEAFF.